These 23 T cell receptor beta chains were all obtained from the same sample, sequenced in a study of T cells in localized non-small cell lung cancer (dated by TCRdb to the early 2020s). Library prep was done by the immunoSEQ multiplex PCR assay. In its TCRdb copy, this immuneACCESS table keeps in-frame sequences only and misses some clones. Where compared with another copy, unresolved V genes explain less than half of these, and the others have no known cause. A total of over 20,000 clones appear in this sample, 85% of them only once. Roughly 15% of the sample is held by the ten biggest clonotypes. The input for sequencing was PBMCs, taken before any cancer treatment. The receptors shown here come from a woman between 35 and 75 years old with stage II squamous cell lung carcinoma.

The chain employs TRBV29-1 and TRBJ2-2, with D tentatively TRBD1 (6 bases). The length of the CDR3 is 15 residues. The V gene lost 7 bases and the J gene lost 2 bases, with 17 bases spanning the gap. CDR1 and CDR2 (germline): SQVTM, ANQGSEA. The DNA for the CDR3 is TGCAGCGCTGGGACCGGGACACCTAACACCGGGGAGCTGTTTTTT. It codes for CSAGTGTPNTGELFF.

The chain uses TRBV9 and TRBJ2-4; D not resolved. V was trimmed by 0 bases and J by 5 bases, leaving 6 bases between them. The CDR3 covers 13 residues. Germline-derived CDR1 and CDR2 are SGDLS and YYNGEE. The CDR3 region is CASSVGSENIQYF. The CDR3 DNA follows: TGTGCCAGCAGCGTAGGGTCGGAAAACATTCAGTACTTC.

This clone was recorded only once. V gene TRBV15 combines with J gene TRBJ1-5; D is perhaps TRBD1 (6 bases). The V gene lost 3 bases and the J gene lost 2 bases, with 14 bases spanning the gap. CDR3 size: 16 residues. The germline CDR1 and CDR2 sequences are LNHNV and YYDKDF (reference sequence). The CDR3 protein is CATSRPPRTGNQPQHF. The CDR3 DNA reads as TGTGCCACCAGCAGGCCGCCTCGGACAGGCAATCAGCCCCAGCATTTT.

This chain joins TRBV4-1 and TRBJ2-7; D assignment may be TRBD1 or TRBD2 (6 bases each). The CDR3 is made up of 19 amino acids. Trimming pared 3 bases from V and 1 base from J, leaving 25 bases between. From germline, CDR1 is MGHRA and CDR2 YSYEKL. In nucleotides, the CDR3 is TGCGCCAGCAGCCAGGATAAGCCGCGTCTGGGGGGCGGGTCCTACGAGCAGTACTTC. Protein sequence: CASSQDKPRLGGGSYEQYF.

J is TRBJ2-7 and V is TRBV5-6; D may be TRBD2 (6 bases). Germline assignment: CDR1 SGHDT and CDR2 YYEEEE. V was cut by 0 bases and J by 0 bases, with 7 bases left in between. This CDR3 region has 14 residues. The CDR3 DNA sequence: TGTGCCAGCAGCTTGGCGGGAGCCTCCTACGAGCAGTACTTC. Protein product: CASSLAGASYEQYF.

The chain carries TRBV27 and TRBJ2-7; a weak D match, TRBD2 (5 bases). The ends were cut back, 0 bases at V and 3 bases at J, with 18 bases in the middle. Germline CDR1 reads MNHEY; CDR2 reads SMNVEV (reference sequence). The CDR3 runs to 17 residues. CDR3 sequence (DNA): TGTGCCAGCAGTTTATCGTGGCGGGCTCCCACCTACTACGAGCAGTACTTC. This codes for CASSLSWRAPTYYEQYF.

This sequence joins TRBV19 and TRBJ1-2, with a weak D call TRBD1 (6 bases). The CDR3 consists of 14 residues. Germline CDR1 and CDR2: LNHDA and SQIVND (reference sequence). With 9 bases removed from V and 5 bases from J, the gap between germline ends came to 19 bases. This chain's CDR3 is CASSQGRRAYGYTF. The CDR3 DNA reads TGTGCCAGCTCACAGGGAAGACGGGCTTATGGCTACACCTTC.

This chain joins TRBV5-5 and TRBJ2-3, with D possibly being TRBD1 (6 bases). V was trimmed by 3 bases and J by 2 bases, leaving 28 bases between them. This CDR3 is 20 amino acids long. The germline V gene encodes CDR1 SGHKS and CDR2 YYEKEE (reference sequence). The CDR3 protein is CASSSIPYRTANPDTDTQYF. CDR3 in DNA: TGTGCCAGCAGCTCTATTCCGTACCGGACAGCCAACCCCGACACAGATACGCAGTATTTT.

The chain joins TRBV5-5 to TRBJ1-1; weak D call: TRBD1 (6 bases). This CDR3 has 15 residues. Between the trimmed V and J ends, which lost 0 bases and 0 bases, there was a span of 9 bases. Germline CDR1 and CDR2: SGHKS and YYEKEE (reference sequence). DNA of the CDR3: TGTGCCAGCAGCTTGGTCCGACAGGTGAACACTGAAGCTTTCTTT. It specifies CASSLVRQVNTEAFF.

The rearrangement links TRBV7-8 to TRBJ1-1; 8 positions agree with TRBD1. The V gene's germline CDR1 is SGHVS and CDR2 FQNEAQ. CDR3 length: 15 residues. V gave up 5 bases and J gave up 5 bases; unmatched junction bases: 10. The CDR3: CASSVLAGGLTEAFF. CDR3 coding DNA: TGTGCCAGCAGCGTTCTGGCAGGGGGCTTAACTGAAGCTTTCTTT.

V is TRBV5-1 and J is TRBJ1-1, with D maybe TRBD1 (6 bases). In germline, CDR1 is SGHRS, CDR2 YFSETQ. V lost 0 bases to trimming and J lost 8 bases, with 17 bases between them. This CDR3 spans 15 amino acids. The CDR3, as DNA: TGCGCCAGCAGCTTGGGACCCGATTCGGGGGCGGAAGCTTTCTTT. Amino acids: CASSLGPDSGAEAFF.

This chain connects TRBV7-2 to TRBJ2-1, with a weak D call TRBD2 (5 bases). Trimming stripped 1 base from V and 9 bases from J, with 10 bases between. CDR1 and CDR2 from the germline V gene are SGHTA and FQGNSA. This CDR3 region has 13 residues. In DNA form, the CDR3 reads TGTGCCAGCAGCTTAGTTGAGGGCATTGAGCAGTTCTTC. It specifies CASSLVEGIEQFF.

The sample holds one count of this clone. The chain joins TRBV27 to TRBJ2-5; 7 bases fit TRBD2. The CDR3 is 13 amino acids. The ends lost 8 bases at V and 7 bases at J; junction bases unmatched: 10. Germline V gene sequence: CDR1 MNHEY, CDR2 SMNVEV (reference sequence). Here the CDR3 DNA reads TGTGCCAGCGCCCCTGGGCGGGGGTGGACCCAGTACTTC. Its translation is CASAPGRGWTQYF.

The rearrangement links TRBV4-1 to TRBJ2-5; 7 nucleotides agree with TRBD1. The CDR3 has 18 amino acids. CDR1 MGHRA and CDR2 YSYEKL come from the germline V gene. Trimming took 5 bases from V and 2 from J; bases not matched to a gene: 17. CDR3 protein: CASSTPGQTRFLQETQYF. As DNA, the CDR3 is TGCGCCAGCAGCACCCCGGGACAGACCCGCTTCCTACAAGAGACCCAGTACTTC.

V gene TRBV19 combines with J gene TRBJ2-7; 7 nucleotides align to TRBD1. Losses at the gene ends were 3 bases for V and 4 bases for J; bases not matched to a gene: 3. Germline CDR1 is LNHDA and CDR2 is SQIVND (reference sequence). The CDR3 sequence is 13 residues long. CDR3 in amino acids: CASSIIQGYEQYF. The CDR3 region has the DNA TGTGCCAGTAGTATCATACAGGGGTACGAGCAGTACTTC.

CDR3 DNA: TGTGCCTGGAGTGTGGGCGGGGGGCGATGGGAGACCCAGTACTTC. It yields the protein CAWSVGGGRWETQYF. This chain uses TRBV30 with TRBJ2-5; TRBD2 matches 8 bases. This CDR3 is 15 amino acids long. Looked up from germline, CDR1 is GTSNPN and CDR2 is SVGIG (reference sequence). Unmatched junction bases numbered 8, after V lost 0 bases and J lost 5 bases.

CDR3 sequence: CASSPRAEGEQFF. The CDR3 nucleotides read TGTGCCAGCAGCCCCCGTGCAGAGGGTGAGCAGTTCTTC. The V gene is TRBV6-5, the J gene TRBJ2-1; D possibly corresponds to TRBD2 (5 bases). Germline V lookup: CDR1 MNHEY, CDR2 SVGAGI. Deletions cut 6 bases from V and 9 bases from J, with 15 bases between. The CDR3 spans 13 residues.

This clone was seen only a few times. The rearrangement links TRBV21-1 to TRBJ2-7; the D call of TRBD1 is as the table states it, not checked on the DNA. TRBV21-1 is a pseudogene. The CDR3 has 16 amino acids. Written as DNA, the CDR3 is TGTGCCAGCAGCAAACCAGGGCCCAAGCGAGTCTACGAGCAGTACTTC. It specifies CASSKPGPKRVYEQYF.

V usage is TRBV11-3 and J usage is TRBJ2-7; 10 bases are a match to TRBD2. Per germline, CDR1 SGHNT and CDR2 YENEEA. This CDR3 has 17 residues. V shed 1 base and J 3 bases; nucleotides not matched to a gene: 9. CDR3 protein: CASSLGRTSGSLYEQYF. The CDR3 DNA reads TGTGCCAGCAGCTTAGGACGGACTAGCGGTTCACTCTACGAGCAGTACTTC.

The V call is TRBV7-7, the J call TRBJ1-1; D is ambiguous. The CDR3 has 9 residues. The germline CDR1 and CDR2 sequences are SSHAT and FNYEAQ (reference sequence). V was cut by 6 bases and J by 11 bases, with 7 bases left in between. The CDR3 region has the DNA TGTGCCAGCAGGAGGGAGGCTTTCTTT. Its protein is CASRREAFF.

This clone is categorized as medium-sized. The V gene is TRBV5-4, the J gene TRBJ2-6; D tentatively reads TRBD1 or TRBD2 (6 bases each). V lost 2 bases and J 2 bases, leaving 17 bases between the germline ends. The CDR3 spans 18 residues. Germline V gene sequence: CDR1 SGHNT, CDR2 YYREEE (reference sequence). Here the CDR3 reads CASSFETGGGAGANVLTF. As DNA, the CDR3 is TGTGCCAGCAGCTTCGAGACCGGGGGCGGGGCTGGGGCCAACGTCCTGACTTTC.

The chain joins TRBV5-1 to TRBJ1-4, with a possible D match to TRBD1 (6 bases). The CDR3 spans 15 residues. The V gene's germline CDR1 is SGHRS and CDR2 YFSETQ. V lost 4 bases, J lost 0 bases, and 10 bases lay in between. CDR3 residues: CASSTGQSTNEKLFF. For the CDR3, the DNA is TGCGCCAGCAGCACCGGACAGTCAACTAATGAAAAACTGTTTTTT.

This clone was seen a handful of times. The V call is TRBV6-5, the J call TRBJ1-6; 10 nucleotides line up with TRBD1. The CDR3 has 16 residues. Germline V gene sequence: CDR1 MNHEY, CDR2 SVGAGI. J lost 9 bases, V lost 2 bases, and 7 bases had no gene match. The CDR3 coding sequence is TGTGCCAGCAGTTACGTCCGGACAGGGGGTGGTTCACCCCTCCACTTT. It is translated as CASSYVRTGGGSPLHF.